The clone carrying this T cell receptor beta chain was observed at least ten times. Its specificity is unknown. The data derive from a study of T cell repertoires in aging, cancer and after chemotherapy. The overall study: Donors were grouped into six age bands spanning 30 or younger through 70 or older. Study findings and constraints: In healthy donors, age-related TCR diversity loss mainly reflected lost richness. In each cancer cohort, median generation probability increased across chemotherapy, suggesting thymic output rebounded. The repertoire data cannot show anything about immunological memory following chemotherapy.

Germline CDR1 and CDR2: MNHNS and SASEGT. This CDR3 comprises 14 residues. V was trimmed by 6 bases and J by 5 bases, leaving 11 bases between them. A mixed TRB-A/B primer pool amplified rearranged TRB by multiplex touch-down PCR. TCRdb re-derived calls from the multiplex PCR reads in MiXCR, one entry per CDR3 protein. The sample shows about 14,000 distinct CDR3 sequences, under 30% of them seen only once. TCR beta rearrangements were amplified from peripheral blood genomic DNA. This clonotype was sampled from a human donor in good health. The source material was blood. The V and J genes are TRBV6-1 and TRBJ1-6; tentatively, D is TRBD1 (6 bases). The CDR3 sequence: CASRTTGNNSPLHF. The CDR3 nucleotides are TGTGCCAGCAGGACCACAGGGAATAATTCACCCCTCCACTTT.